These T cell receptor beta chains were read from a single sample in a study of cytomegalovirus exposure and HLA in healthy donors. The method was immunoSEQ multiplex PCR; TCRdb's version includes in-frame clones alone and lacks a portion of them. This table has tens of thousands of clones, roughly two thirds appearing once. The sample comprised PBMCs. These receptors originate from a woman aged 45-65 years in good health and CMV-seropositive. Each CDR3 is given with its conserved first and last residue. The D gene is left open where the match is weak. Size is stated for part of the rows, as once, few or many counts, or as a class when the clone is expanded.

clone_size	j_call	v_call	d_call	cdr3_nt	cdr3_aa
once	TRBJ1-5	TRBV9	NA	TGTGCCAGCAGCGTAGGAGGACAGCTCAATCAGCCCCAGCATTTT	CASSVGGQLNQPQHF
NA	TRBJ2-5	TRBV5-1	NA	TGCGCCAGCAGCTTTGGGGGGGAGACCCAGTACTTC	CASSFGGETQYF
NA	TRBJ1-1	TRBV28	NA	TGTGCCAGCAGTTTATTGATGTATCGGGGTCTGTCTGCTTTCTTT	CASSLLMYRGLSAFF
NA	TRBJ1-6	TRBV2	TRBD1	TGTGCCAGCCGGACAGGGGATAATTCACCCCTCCACTTT	CASRTGDNSPLHF
few	TRBJ1-1	TRBV7-8	TRBD1	TGTGCCAGCAGCCTTGGGACAGGGGGCGCGTTCACTGAAGCTTTCTTT	CASSLGTGGAFTEAFF
NA	TRBJ2-1	TRBV11-2	TRBD2	TGTGCCAGCAGCACTGGGACTAGCGGGGTATCTGAGCAGTTCTTC	CASSTGTSGVSEQFF
few	TRBJ1-2	TRBV7-9	NA	TGTGCCAGCAGCGCCGGAAGAGGGCTAGGGGGCTACACCTTC	CASSAGRGLGGYTF
NA	TRBJ2-1	TRBV11-2	TRBD2	TGTGCCAGCACCATCGGACTAGCGGAGTACAATGAGCAGTTCTTC	CASTIGLAEYNEQFF
NA	TRBJ2-3	TRBV2	NA	TGTGCCAGCAGGGGAGGTCCGGGCCCCGGGGACACGCAGTATTTT	CASRGGPGPGDTQYF
NA	TRBJ1-2	TRBV6-5	NA	TGTGCCAGCAGCCCCAGGGAGTCGGGAGCCTATGGCTACACCTTC	CASSPRESGAYGYTF
NA	TRBJ2-1	TRBV6-5	NA	TGTGCCAGCGGCAAAATAGGGGACAATGAGCAGTTCTTC	CASGKIGDNEQFF
NA	TRBJ1-3	TRBV19	NA	TGTGCCAGTAGTATTGGAGGGGCTGGAAACACCATATATTTT	CASSIGGAGNTIYF
NA	TRBJ2-5	TRBV13	TRBD1	TGTGCCAGCAGCGCCACAGGGGTCCCCCAGTACTTC	CASSATGVPQYF
NA	TRBJ2-7	TRBV2	NA	TGTGCCAGCAGTGAAGAAGCTGGGGCTTACTACGAGCAGTACTTC	CASSEEAGAYYEQYF
few	TRBJ2-2	TRBV19	NA	TGTGCCACCAAACTAGGGGGGGCGGTTACCGGGGAGCTGTTTTTT	CATKLGGAVTGELFF